The 22 T cell receptor beta chains below come from one sample, sequenced in a study of OX40 agonist ivuxolimab in advanced cancers. The repertoire was sequenced with immunoSEQ multiplex PCR; TCRdb's copy has only in-frame clones and lacks some. The table shows tens of thousands of clones, with more than 75% occurring only once. Sequenced here: CD4+ or CD8+ T cells sorted from blood, sampled in a trial of the OX40 agonist ivuxolimab. The receptors were gathered from an adult with an advanced solid tumor such as melanoma, head and neck, liver or kidney cancer.

The chain employs TRBV19 and TRBJ2-1, with no clear D. CDR3 size: 11 residues. The germline V gene has CDR1 LNHDA and CDR2 SQIVND (reference sequence). Between the trimmed V and J ends, which lost 4 bases and 12 bases, there was a span of 10 bases. CDR3 in amino acids: CASSTSYGQFF. The CDR3 coding sequence is TGTGCCAGTAGTACGAGTTACGGGCAGTTCTTC.

The chain is built from TRBV20-1 and TRBJ1-1, with D perhaps matching TRBD1 (5 bases). The V end lost 5 bases, the J end lost 5 bases, and 9 bases lay between the germline ends. CDR3 length equals 11 residues. The germline CDR1 and CDR2 sequences are DFQATT and SNEGSKA (reference sequence). CDR3 residues: CSAGRGTEAFF. CDR3 nucleotides: TGCAGTGCTGGGAGGGGTACTGAAGCTTTCTTT.

The chain combines TRBV6-5 with TRBJ1-2; D might be TRBD1 (5 bases). The CDR3 contains 15 residues. V was trimmed by 1 base and J by 5 bases, leaving 14 bases between them. In germline, CDR1 is MNHEY, CDR2 SVGAGI. CDR3: CASSYYEDSEYGYTF. CDR3 DNA sequence: TGTGCCAGCAGTTACTATGAAGACAGCGAGTATGGCTACACCTTC.

This sequence joins TRBV9 and TRBJ1-2; no definite D call. The length of the CDR3 is 16 residues. Germline CDR1 SGDLS, CDR2 YYNGEE. V shed 4 bases and J shed 4 bases, with 20 bases lying between them. Here the CDR3 reads CASSPRVGALGYGYTF. CDR3 DNA sequence: TGTGCCAGCAGCCCGCGGGTAGGCGCGTTGGGCTATGGCTACACCTTC.

This chain joins TRBV5-1 and TRBJ2-3; D unclear. The germline V and J ends were trimmed by 4 bases and 5 bases, with 14 bases remaining between them. The germline V gene has CDR1 SGHRS and CDR2 YFSETQ. There are 14 residues in the CDR3. DNA for the CDR3: TGCGCCAGCAGCGAGAGCCTAGGCAGAGATACGCAGTATTTT. As protein: CASSESLGRDTQYF.

The gene calls are TRBV28 and TRBJ2-7; 9 nucleotides line up with TRBD1. CDR3 size: 15 residues. Trimming took 4 bases from V and 3 from J; bases not matched to a gene: 7. Per germline, CDR1 MDHEN and CDR2 SYDVKM. The CDR3 reads CASSYPGTGNYEQYF. CDR3 coding DNA: TGTGCCAGCAGTTATCCCGGGACAGGGAACTACGAGCAGTACTTC.

This chain links TRBV5-8 with TRBJ1-4; the match to TRBD1 covers 12 bases. Losses at the gene ends were 4 bases for V and 7 bases for J; bases not matched to a gene: 5. CDR3 size: 15 residues. Germline-derived CDR1 and CDR2 are SGHTS and YDEGEE. The DNA for the CDR3 is TGTGCCAGCAGCACCCGGGACAGGGGGCTTGAAAAACTGTTTTTT. Protein product: CASSTRDRGLEKLFF.

V gene TRBV27 combines with J gene TRBJ1-4, with TRBD1 identical over 8 bases. V lost 3 bases, J lost 8 bases, and 5 bases stayed unmatched. The CDR3 is 14 residues long. Germline V CDR1 and CDR2: MNHEY, SMNVEV (reference sequence). The CDR3 DNA reads as TGTGCCAGCAGTTTCGGGACAGGTACAGAAAAACTGTTTTTT. Its translation is CASSFGTGTEKLFF. The variable domain in full, with the rest retrieved from reference TRBV27 and TRBJ1-4, is EAQVTQNPRYLITVTGKKLTVTCSQNMNHEYMSWYRQDPGLGLRQIYYSMNVEVTDKGDVPEGYKVSRKEKRNFPLILESPSPNQTSLYFCASSFGTGTEKLFFGSGTQLSVL.

CDR3 protein: CASSPTRAAGPYEQYF. The CDR3 DNA reads TGTGCCAGCAGCCCTACCCGAGCGGCCGGTCCCTACGAGCAGTACTTC. The chain uses TRBV7-6 and TRBJ2-7; perhaps TRBD2 as D (5 bases). The length of the CDR3 is 16 residues. CDR1 and CDR2 (germline): SGHVS, FNYEAQ. The ends were cut back, 5 bases at V and 2 bases at J, with 19 bases in the middle. Full variable domain (missing parts from reference TRBV7-6 and TRBJ2-7): GAGVSQSPRYKVTKRGQDVALRCDPISGHVSLYWYRQALGQGPEFLTYFNYEAQQDKSGLPNDRFSAERPEGSISTLTIQRTEQRDSAMYRCASSPTRAAGPYEQYFGPGTRLTVT.

The chain has TRBV27 and TRBJ2-5; no reliable D call. The CDR3 is 15 residues long. CDR1 is MNHEY and CDR2 is SMNVEV in the germline V gene (reference sequence). V was clipped by 6 bases and J by 0 bases, with 14 bases between them. CDR3 sequence reads: CASSSPLKNQETQYF. The DNA of the CDR3 is TGTGCCAGCAGCTCACCCCTTAAAAACCAAGAGACCCAGTACTTC.

This clone was detected only once. V and J are TRBV5-5 and TRBJ2-7; a weak D match, TRBD2 (6 bases). This CDR3 spans 14 amino acids. From germline, CDR1 is SGHKS and CDR2 YYEKEE (reference sequence). Trimming removed 3 bases at V and 1 base at J, with 11 bases between. In DNA form, the CDR3 reads TGTGCCAGCAGCTGGGGAAGCGGGTCCTACGAGCAGTACTTC. Its translation: CASSWGSGSYEQYF. Drawing the rest from reference TRBV5-5 and TRBJ2-7, the complete variable domain is DAGVTQSPTHLIKTRGQQVTLRCSPISGHKSVSWYQQVLGQGPQFIFQYYEKEERGRGNFPDRFSARQFPNYSSELNVNALLLGDSALYLCASSWGSGSYEQYFGPGTRLTVT.

The chain combines TRBV9 with TRBJ2-3; maybe TRBD2 (6 bases). The germline gives CDR1 SGDLS, CDR2 YYNGEE. This CDR3 is 16 amino acids long. V gave up 0 bases and J gave up 1 base, with 12 bases separating them. CDR3 bases: TGTGCCAGCAGCGTAGAAGGTCCTAGCGGCACAGATACGCAGTATTTT. Amino acid sequence: CASSVEGPSGTDTQYF.

The CDR3: CASSLLEYGYTF. The DNA of the CDR3 is TGTGCCAGCAGCTTATTGGAGTATGGCTACACCTTC. The gene calls are TRBV13 and TRBJ1-2; no definite D call. The V and J ends lost 2 bases and 5 bases respectively, with 6 bases between them. Germline lookup yields CDR1 PRHDT and CDR2 FYEKMQ (reference sequence). The CDR3 sequence is 12 residues long.

This chain uses TRBV19 with TRBJ2-1; 12 bases are a match to TRBD2. CDR1 is LNHDA and CDR2 is SQIVND in the germline V gene (reference sequence). The CDR3 is made up of 16 amino acids. Trimming took 4 bases from V and 5 from J; bases not matched to a gene: 6. CDR3 sequence (DNA): TGTGCCAGTAGTACTCTAGCGGGAGGGCCTCACAATGAGCAGTTCTTC. Residues: CASSTLAGGPHNEQFF.

The chain combines TRBV6-6 with TRBJ2-7, with TRBD2 identical over 7 bases. Germline-derived CDR1 and CDR2 are MNHNY and SVGAGI (reference sequence). J lost 1 base, V lost 6 bases, and 9 bases had no gene match. CDR3 length: 15 amino acids. This CDR3 is CASSLRGGDSYEQYF. The DNA for the CDR3 is TGTGCCAGCAGCCTACGTGGGGGGGATTCCTACGAGCAGTACTTC.

The V call is TRBV7-2, the J call TRBJ1-4; 9 bases align to TRBD1. This CDR3 comprises 16 residues. Per germline, CDR1 SGHTA and CDR2 FQGNSA. The J segment lost 8 bases and the V segment lost 3 bases, leaving 10 bases of the junction unmatched. The CDR3, as DNA: TGTGCCAGCAGCTTGGGGAAGGGGACAGGGAACGAAAAACTGTTTTTT. Translation: CASSLGKGTGNEKLFF.

The CDR3 is CSVVHRSSSYEQYF. The DNA of the CDR3 is TGCAGCGTTGTACACAGGTCGAGCTCCTACGAGCAGTACTTC. The chain is built from TRBV29-1 and TRBJ2-7; weak D call: TRBD1 (5 bases). Trimming cost V 4 bases and J 0 bases, with 13 bases left between them. CDR1 is SQVTM and CDR2 is ANQGSEA in the germline V gene. This CDR3 region has 14 residues.

The V call is TRBV2, the J call TRBJ1-4; no clear D gene. This CDR3 has 10 residues. The V gene's germline CDR1 is SNHLY and CDR2 FYNNEI. V lost 5 bases, J lost 5 bases, and 0 bases lay in between. The chain's CDR3 is CASSNEKLFF. The CDR3 DNA reads TGTGCCAGCAGTAATGAAAAACTGTTTTTT.

This rearrangement joins TRBV7-9 to TRBJ1-1; D is perhaps TRBD1 (5 bases). The CDR3 runs 14 residues. Between the trimmed V and J ends, which lost 3 bases and 4 bases, there was a span of 12 bases. CDR1 SEHNR and CDR2 FQNEAQ come from the germline V gene (reference sequence). The chain's CDR3 is CASSFPGGSTEAFF. CDR3 DNA: TGTGCCAGCAGCTTCCCCGGGGGGAGCACTGAAGCTTTCTTT.

The V gene is TRBV9, the J gene TRBJ1-1; the D gene is possibly TRBD1 (5 bases). The V end lost 3 bases, the J end lost 3 bases, and 9 bases lay between the germline ends. Germline-derived CDR1 and CDR2 are SGDLS and YYNGEE. CDR3 length: 13 residues. Here the CDR3 DNA reads TGTGCCAGCAGCGAGGGAGGGGACACTGAAGCTTTCTTT. It encodes CASSEGGDTEAFF.

J is TRBJ1-2 and V is TRBV18, with D maybe TRBD1 (5 bases). Germline V gene sequence: CDR1 KGHSH, CDR2 LQKENI. CDR3 length: 15 amino acids. V lost 0 bases and J lost 5, with 13 bases in between. The CDR3 DNA sequence: TGTGCCAGCTCACCACCGCAAGGGGCGTGGTATGGCTACACCTTC. As protein: CASSPPQGAWYGYTF.

This chain joins TRBV28 and TRBJ1-5, with TRBD1 as a possible D gene (5 bases). The V gene lost 7 bases and the J gene lost 6 bases, with 16 bases spanning the gap. The germline gives CDR1 MDHEN, CDR2 SYDVKM. The length of the CDR3 is 14 residues. The CDR3 DNA follows: TGTGCCAGCAATAGGGCTGGGGCAGGTCAGCCCCAGCATTTT. Residues: CASNRAGAGQPQHF.